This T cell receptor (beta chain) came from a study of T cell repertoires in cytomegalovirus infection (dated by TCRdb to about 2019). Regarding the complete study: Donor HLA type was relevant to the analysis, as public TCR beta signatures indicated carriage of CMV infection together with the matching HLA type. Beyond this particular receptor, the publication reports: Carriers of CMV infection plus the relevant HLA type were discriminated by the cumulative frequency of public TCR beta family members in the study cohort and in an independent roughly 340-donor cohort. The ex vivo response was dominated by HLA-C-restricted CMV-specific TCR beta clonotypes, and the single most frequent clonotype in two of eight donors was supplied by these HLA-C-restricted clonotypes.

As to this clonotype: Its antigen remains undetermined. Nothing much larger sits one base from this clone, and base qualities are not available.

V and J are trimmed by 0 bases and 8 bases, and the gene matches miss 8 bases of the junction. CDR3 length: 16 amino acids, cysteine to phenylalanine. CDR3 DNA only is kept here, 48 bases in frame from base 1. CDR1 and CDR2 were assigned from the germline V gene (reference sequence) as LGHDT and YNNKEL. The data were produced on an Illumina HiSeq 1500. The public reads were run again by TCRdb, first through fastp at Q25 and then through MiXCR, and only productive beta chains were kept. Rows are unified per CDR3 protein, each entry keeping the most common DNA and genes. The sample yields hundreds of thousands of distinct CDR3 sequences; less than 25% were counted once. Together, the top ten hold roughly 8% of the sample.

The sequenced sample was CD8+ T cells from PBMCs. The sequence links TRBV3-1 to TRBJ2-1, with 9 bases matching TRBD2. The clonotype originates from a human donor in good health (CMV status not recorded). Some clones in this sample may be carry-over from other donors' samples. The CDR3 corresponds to CASSQDWPSGEDEQFF. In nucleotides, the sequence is TGTGCCAGCAGCCAAGATTGGCCTAGCGGGGAGGATGAGCAGTTCTTC.